A selection of T cell receptor beta chains follows, all from one sample in a study of T cells in Graves' hyperthyroidism and ophthalmopathy. TCRdb ran MiXCR on the multiplex PCR reads and lists one entry per CDR3 protein. This sample has about 640,000 distinct CDR3 sequences, with about 20% found just once. Sequencing input: blood. Receptors originate from a young man with Graves' ophthalmopathy. Each CDR3 is given with its conserved first and last residue. The order of the fields is clone size, J gene, V gene, D gene, CDR3 DNA, CDR3 protein. D genes are given only for firm matches. Not all rows give a size; the values are once, few, many and, for expanded clones, a class.

clone size: .
J gene: TRBJ1-5
V gene: TRBV5-6
D gene: TRBD1
CDR3 DNA: TGTGCCAGCAGCTCCGGGACAGGGTGGAATCAGCCCCAGCATTTT
CDR3 protein: CASSSGTGWNQPQHF

clone size: few
J gene: TRBJ2-5
V gene: TRBV5-1
D gene: TRBD2
CDR3 DNA: TGCGCCAGCAGTCCGGGAATCCTAGCGGGAGACTACCAAGAGACCCAGTACTTC
CDR3 protein: CASSPGILAGDYQETQYF

clone size: many
J gene: TRBJ2-7
V gene: TRBV3-1
D gene: .
CDR3 DNA: TGTGCCAGCAGCCCGTCGCGCCAAACTGAGCAGTACTTC
CDR3 protein: CASSPSRQTEQYF

clone size: many
J gene: TRBJ2-3
V gene: TRBV5-1
D gene: .
CDR3 DNA: TGCGCCAGCAGCTTCGGGGCAGAGCCTAGCACAGATACGCAGTATTTT
CDR3 protein: CASSFGAEPSTDTQYF

clone size: many
J gene: TRBJ1-1
V gene: TRBV12-3/TRBV12-4
D gene: TRBD1
CDR3 DNA: TGTGCCAGCAGCCTTGGGACAGTCGTCTTGAACACTGAAGCTTTCTTT
CDR3 protein: CASSLGTVVLNTEAFF

clone size: .
J gene: TRBJ1-1
V gene: TRBV15
D gene: TRBD1
CDR3 DNA: TGTGCCACCAGCAGAGACTCCCGGACAGGGCCCTTGGGGTACACTGAAGCTTTCTTT
CDR3 protein: CATSRDSRTGPLGYTEAFF

clone size: few
J gene: TRBJ2-5
V gene: TRBV18
D gene: .
CDR3 DNA: TGTGCCAGCTCACCACGAAGCGCCCAAGAGACCCAGTACTTC
CDR3 protein: CASSPRSAQETQYF

clone size: few
J gene: TRBJ1-2
V gene: TRBV3-1
D gene: .
CDR3 DNA: TGTGCCAGCAGCCAAGATGTGAACTATGGCTACACCTTC
CDR3 protein: CASSQDVNYGYTF

clone size: .
J gene: TRBJ1-1
V gene: TRBV9
D gene: .
CDR3 DNA: TGTGCCAGCAGCGTAGCTACAGGTCACACTGAAGCTTTCTTT
CDR3 protein: CASSVATGHTEAFF

clone size: many
J gene: TRBJ2-7
V gene: TRBV12-3/TRBV12-4
D gene: .
CDR3 DNA: TGTGCCAGTAAGCAGGGGCGCACGGGGTACGAGCAGTACTTC
CDR3 protein: CASKQGRTGYEQYF

clone size: .
J gene: TRBJ1-5
V gene: TRBV19
D gene: .
CDR3 DNA: TGTGCCAGTAGCCTCCATGAGACCCAGCATTTT
CDR3 protein: CASSLHETQHF

clone size: .
J gene: TRBJ2-7
V gene: TRBV3-1
D gene: .
CDR3 DNA: TGTGCCGCAGGGTCTTCGTACGAGCAGTACTTC
CDR3 protein: CAAGSSYEQYF

clone size: many
J gene: TRBJ2-5
V gene: TRBV6-2/TRBV6-3
D gene: .
CDR3 DNA: TGTGCCAGCAGTTCTCCCTCCTTGGTGAAAGAGACCCAGTACTTC
CDR3 protein: CASSSPSLVKETQYF

clone size: many
J gene: TRBJ2-7
V gene: TRBV6-2/TRBV6-3
D gene: .
CDR3 DNA: TGTGCCAGCAGTTACCTCACAGGGATAATCACCTACGAGCAGTACTTC
CDR3 protein: CASSYLTGIITYEQYF

clone size: many
J gene: TRBJ2-1
V gene: TRBV28
D gene: .
CDR3 DNA: TGTGCCAGCAGTTTCTCTACCCTGGACAATGAGCAGTTCTTC
CDR3 protein: CASSFSTLDNEQFF

clone size: few
J gene: TRBJ1-1
V gene: TRBV27
D gene: .
CDR3 DNA: TGTGCCAGCAGTTTAAAGCGGTTTTACACTGAAGCTTTCTTT
CDR3 protein: CASSLKRFYTEAFF

clone size: .
J gene: TRBJ1-3
V gene: TRBV4-1
D gene: .
CDR3 DNA: TGCGCCAGCAGCTCAGACCAGGGTTCTGGAAACACCATATATTTT
CDR3 protein: CASSSDQGSGNTIYF

clone size: .
J gene: TRBJ2-1
V gene: TRBV20-1
D gene: .
CDR3 DNA: TGCAGTGCTAGGGTAACTAGTTCCTACAATGAGCAGTTCTTC
CDR3 protein: CSARVTSSYNEQFF

clone size: many
J gene: TRBJ1-2
V gene: TRBV30
D gene: .
CDR3 DNA: TGTGCCTGGAGTGTTATTTGGGGGGCGCACGGCTACACCTTC
CDR3 protein: CAWSVIWGAHGYTF

clone size: few
J gene: TRBJ1-6
V gene: TRBV30
D gene: .
CDR3 DNA: TGTGCCTGGAGTGGGTCGAGGTCACCCCTCCACTTT
CDR3 protein: CAWSGSRSPLHF

clone size: many
J gene: TRBJ1-4
V gene: TRBV5-1
D gene: TRBD1
CDR3 DNA: TGCGCCAGCAGCTTCCGACAGGGAGGAGAAAAACTGTTTTTT
CDR3 protein: CASSFRQGGEKLFF